The clone carrying this T cell receptor beta chain was observed at least ten times. RNA served as the template for amplifying TCR beta CDR3 regions. RT-PCR in the first round used HTBI primers; a second-round multiplex PCR followed. TCRdb re-analysed the multiplex PCR reads in MiXCR, keeping a single row per CDR3 protein. The sample holds over 200,000 distinct CDR3 sequences; less than 30% are singletons and the top ten take approximately 9.6%. The data were obtained in a study of Graves' ophthalmopathy and Graves' hyperthyroidism. Per germline, CDR1 DFQATT and CDR2 SNEGSKA (reference sequence). The CDR3 sequence is 16 residues long. Unmatched junction bases numbered 11, after V lost 2 bases and J lost 7 bases.

This receptor was identified in a man aged 50 to 60 with Graves' ophthalmopathy. The sample consisted of peripheral blood. J is TRBJ2-2 and V is TRBV20-1; TRBD2 agrees at 9 bases. The CDR3: CSARPPGGGAGGELFF. The CDR3, as DNA: TGCAGTGCTAGACCCCCAGGCGGGGGGGCCGGCGGGGAGCTGTTTTTT.